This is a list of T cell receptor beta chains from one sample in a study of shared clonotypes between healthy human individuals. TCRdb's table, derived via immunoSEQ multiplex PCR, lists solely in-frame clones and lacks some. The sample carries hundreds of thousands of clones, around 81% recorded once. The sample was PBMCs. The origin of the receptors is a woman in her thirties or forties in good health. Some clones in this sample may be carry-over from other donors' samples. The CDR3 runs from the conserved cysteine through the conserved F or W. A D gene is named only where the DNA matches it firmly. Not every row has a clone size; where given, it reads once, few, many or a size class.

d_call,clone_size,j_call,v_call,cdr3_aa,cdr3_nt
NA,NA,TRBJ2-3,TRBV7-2,CASSLAGAGDTQYF,TGTGCCAGCAGCTTAGCCGGGGCCGGAGATACGCAGTATTTT
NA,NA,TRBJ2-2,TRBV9,CASSAAFTGELFF,TGTGCCAGCAGCGCCGCCTTCACCGGGGAGCTGTTTTTT
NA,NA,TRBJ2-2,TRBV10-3,CAISMEEDGELFF,TGTGCCATCAGCATGGAGGAAGACGGGGAGCTGTTTTTT
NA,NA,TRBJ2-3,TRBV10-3,CAISAAGTDTQYF,TGTGCCATCAGTGCCGCGGGCACAGATACGCAGTATTTT
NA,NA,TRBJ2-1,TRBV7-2,CASSLARDLHNEQFF,TGTGCCAGCAGCTTAGCCCGGGATCTTCACAATGAGCAGTTCTTC
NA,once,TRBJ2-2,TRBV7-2,CASSLERRSGELFF,TGTGCCAGCAGTTTAGAGCGGCGGAGCGGGGAGCTGTTTTTT
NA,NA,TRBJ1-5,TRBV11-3,CASSLVVSWSNQPQHF,TGTGCCAGCAGCTTAGTGGTCAGTTGGAGCAATCAGCCCCAGCATTTT
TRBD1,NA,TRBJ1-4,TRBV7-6,CASSPDTGTGPRGGEKLFF,TGTGCCAGCAGCCCCGACACCGGGACAGGGCCAAGGGGGGGTGAAAAACTGTTTTTT
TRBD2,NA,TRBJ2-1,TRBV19,CASTPLAGGYNEQFF,TGTGCCAGTACCCCACTAGCGGGAGGGTACAATGAGCAGTTCTTC
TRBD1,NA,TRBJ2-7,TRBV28,CASSFSDRPHYEQYF,TGTGCCAGCAGTTTTTCGGACAGGCCCCACTACGAGCAGTACTTC
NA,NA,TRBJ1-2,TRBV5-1,CASSLLTGQGGYGYTF,TGCGCCAGCAGCTTGCTAACAGGGCAGGGTGGATATGGCTACACCTTC
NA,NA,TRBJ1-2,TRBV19,CASSRTRDGNYGYTF,TGTGCCAGTAGTCGGACAAGGGACGGCAACTATGGCTACACCTTC
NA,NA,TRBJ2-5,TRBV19,CASSTLQDPQETQYF,TGTGCCAGTAGTACCTTACAGGACCCCCAAGAGACCCAGTACTTC
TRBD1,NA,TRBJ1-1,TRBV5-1,CASSLDGQGNTEAFF,TGCGCCAGCAGCTTGGACGGACAGGGTAACACTGAAGCTTTCTTT
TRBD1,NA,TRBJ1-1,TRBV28,CASSAGDRVNTEAFF,TGTGCCAGCAGCGCTGGGGACAGGGTGAACACTGAAGCTTTCTTT
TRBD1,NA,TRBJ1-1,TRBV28,CASILDRAGTEAFF,TGTGCCAGCATCCTGGACAGGGCGGGCACTGAAGCTTTCTTT
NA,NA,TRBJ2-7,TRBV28,CASGPPGTRQKQYF,TGTGCCAGCGGGCCCCCTGGGACCCGACAAAAGCAGTACTTC
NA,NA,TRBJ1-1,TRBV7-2,CASSYSRDTEAFF,TGTGCCAGCAGCTATAGCCGAGACACTGAAGCTTTCTTT
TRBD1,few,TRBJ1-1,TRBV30,CAWTKDRVSTEAFF,TGTGCCTGGACTAAGGACAGGGTGAGCACTGAAGCTTTCTTT
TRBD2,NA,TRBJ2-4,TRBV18,CASSSSVSGGQNIQYF,TGTGCCAGCTCATCCTCGGTTAGCGGGGGGCAAAACATTCAGTACTTC
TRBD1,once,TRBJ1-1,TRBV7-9,CASSSQGVQGTEAFF,TGTGCCAGCAGTTCTCAGGGGGTTCAGGGAACTGAAGCTTTCTTT
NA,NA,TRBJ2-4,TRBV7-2,CASSLDWPSSIQYF,TGTGCCAGCAGCTTAGATTGGCCCTCAAGCATTCAGTACTTC
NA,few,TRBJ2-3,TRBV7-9,CASSLSTDTQYF,TGTGCCAGCAGTTTAAGTACAGATACGCAGTATTTT
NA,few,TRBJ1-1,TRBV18,CASSVGGNTEAFF,TGTGCCAGCTCCGTCGGGGGCAACACTGAAGCTTTCTTT
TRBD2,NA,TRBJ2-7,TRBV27,CASSAGLAGIYEQYF,TGTGCCAGCAGTGCCGGACTAGCGGGAATCTACGAGCAGTACTTC
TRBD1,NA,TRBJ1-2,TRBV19,CASSDRGSNYGYTF,TGTGCCAGTAGCGACAGGGGATCTAACTATGGCTACACCTTC
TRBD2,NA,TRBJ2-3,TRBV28,CASSLSTSSVDTQYF,TGTGCCAGCAGTTTATCGACTAGCTCTGTAGATACGCAGTATTTT
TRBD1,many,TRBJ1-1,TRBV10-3,CAIRGTGGPDTEAFF,TGTGCCATCAGGGGAACAGGGGGCCCAGACACTGAAGCTTTCTTT
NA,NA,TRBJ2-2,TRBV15,CATRRGANTGELFF,TGTGCCACCAGGAGGGGGGCGAACACCGGGGAGCTGTTTTTT
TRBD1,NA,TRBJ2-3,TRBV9,CASSVGGQFTDTQYF,TGTGCCAGCAGCGTAGGGGGACAGTTTACAGATACGCAGTATTTT
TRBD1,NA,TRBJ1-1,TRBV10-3,CAISDRGSNTEAFF,TGTGCCATCAGCGACAGGGGGTCGAACACTGAAGCTTTCTTT
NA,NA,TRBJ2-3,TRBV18,CASSPPVSGPTDTQYF,TGTGCCAGCTCACCACCGGTGTCGGGCCCCACAGATACGCAGTATTTT
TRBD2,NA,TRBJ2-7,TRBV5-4,CASRLGLAETYEQYF,TGTGCCAGCAGACTGGGGCTAGCGGAGACCTACGAGCAGTACTTC
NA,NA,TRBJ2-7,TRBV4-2,CASSQRSAGDYEQYF,TGTGCCAGCAGCCAACGCTCAGCCGGAGATTACGAGCAGTACTTC
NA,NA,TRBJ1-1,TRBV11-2,CASSLLSEAFF,TGTGCCAGCAGCTTGTTGTCGGAAGCTTTCTTT
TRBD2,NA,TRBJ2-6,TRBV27,CASTGGSGANVLTF,TGTGCCAGCACGGGGGGGTCTGGGGCCAACGTCCTGACTTTC
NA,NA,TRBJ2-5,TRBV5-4,CASSFEEYQETQYF,TGTGCCAGCAGCTTCGAGGAGTACCAAGAGACCCAGTACTTC
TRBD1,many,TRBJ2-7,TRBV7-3,CASSETGNDYEQYF,TGTGCCAGCAGCGAGACAGGGAATGATTACGAGCAGTACTTC
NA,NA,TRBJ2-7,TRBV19,CASSIVEGKDEQYF,TGTGCCAGTAGTATAGTGGAGGGTAAGGACGAGCAGTACTTC
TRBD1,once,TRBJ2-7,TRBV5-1,CASSRTGGSEQYF,TGCGCCAGCAGCCGGACAGGGGGTAGCGAGCAGTACTTC
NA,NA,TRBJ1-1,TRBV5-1,CASSLYSQVDTEAFF,TGCGCCAGCAGCTTGTACTCACAGGTAGACACTGAAGCTTTCTTT
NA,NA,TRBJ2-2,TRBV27,CASTWGLNTGELFF,TGTGCCAGCACCTGGGGGCTGAACACCGGGGAGCTGTTTTTT
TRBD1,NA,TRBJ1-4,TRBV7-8,CASSLELMGQGKEKLFF,TGTGCCAGCAGCTTAGAATTAATGGGACAGGGTAAAGAAAAACTGTTTTTT
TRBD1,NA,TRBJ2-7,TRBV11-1,CASSSTGGEQYF,TGTGCCAGCAGCTCCACAGGGGGCGAGCAGTACTTC
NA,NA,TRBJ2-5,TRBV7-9,CASSLGSPSQETQYF,TGTGCCAGCAGCTTAGGGAGTCCTTCCCAAGAGACCCAGTACTTC
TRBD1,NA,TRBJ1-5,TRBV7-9,CASSLGGQGGQPQHF,TGTGCCAGCAGCTTAGGAGGACAGGGAGGCCAGCCCCAGCATTTT
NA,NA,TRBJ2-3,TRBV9,CASSVRSRGADTQYF,TGTGCCAGCAGCGTAAGGAGTAGAGGGGCAGATACGCAGTATTTT
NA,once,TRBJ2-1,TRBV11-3,CASSSATQGNKYNEQFF,TGTGCCAGCAGCTCAGCCACACAGGGAAATAAGTACAATGAGCAGTTCTTC
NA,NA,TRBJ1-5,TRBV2,CASSERVRNQPQHF,TGTGCCAGCAGTGAAAGGGTTCGCAATCAGCCCCAGCATTTT
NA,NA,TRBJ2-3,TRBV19,CASRIKDTQYF,TGTGCCAGTAGAATAAAGGATACGCAGTATTTT
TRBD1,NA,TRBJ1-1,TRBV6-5,CASSYSVGGEAFF,TGTGCCAGCAGTTACTCGGTAGGGGGCGAAGCTTTCTTT
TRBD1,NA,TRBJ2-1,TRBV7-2,CASTRQGISNEQFF,TGTGCCAGCACTCGACAGGGGATATCCAATGAGCAGTTCTTC
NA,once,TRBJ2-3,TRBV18,CASSSSSTDTQYF,TGTGCCAGCTCATCATCTAGCACAGATACGCAGTATTTT
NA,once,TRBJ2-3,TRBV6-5,CASSYGGIDTQYF,TGTGCCAGCAGTTACGGGGGCATCGATACGCAGTATTTT
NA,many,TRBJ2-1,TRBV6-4,CASRSSGPSDEQFF,TGTGCCTCGAGGTCGAGCGGTCCTTCAGATGAGCAGTTCTTC